This TCR beta chain was captured by sequencing in a study of blood T cell repertoires in COVID-19. Between the trimmed V and J ends, which lost 3 bases and 11 bases, there was a span of 23 bases. The CDR3 sequence is 16 residues long. Germline CDR1 ENHRY, CDR2 SYGVKD. Profiled with immunoSEQ multiplex PCR; TCRdb holds only in-frame clones, not every one. The table has approximately 130,000 clones, roughly 85% seen once. The receptor's source is a human donor in a cohort sampled during active COVID-19. The J gene is TRBJ1-5, the V gene TRBV10-3; the D gene is possibly TRBD1 (5 bases). Sample: peripheral blood. CDR3 sequence: CAISDRGLGGKGAQHF. The CDR3 DNA follows: TGTGCCATCAGTGATCGCGGGTTAGGAGGGAAAGGGGCCCAGCATTTT.